This T cell receptor (beta chain) comes out of a study of cytomegalovirus exposure and HLA in healthy donors. Primers included in the PCR were 60 Vbeta and 13 Jbeta primers. The method was immunoSEQ multiplex PCR; TCRdb's version includes in-frame clones alone and lacks a portion of them. The data show 95,000 to 150,000 clones, about 80% seen once. Germline V CDR1 and CDR2: SGHTA, FQGTGA. The CDR3 runs to 15 residues. V lost 0 bases, J lost 1 base, and 9 bases lay in between. V usage is TRBV7-3 and J usage is TRBJ1-1, with a tentative D call TRBD1 (6 bases). The receptor was isolated from a man in his thirties or forties in good health and CMV-seropositive. The sample was PBMCs. CDR3 region: CASSLTYRANTEAFF. The CDR3 region has the DNA TGTGCCAGCAGCTTAACTTACAGGGCGAACACTGAAGCTTTCTTT.